This is a list of T cell receptor beta chains from one sample in a study of blood T cells in healthy people across ages. TCRdb re-analysed the 5' RACE reads in MiXCR, keeping a single row per CDR3 protein. The table has 1.2 million to 1.5 million distinct CDR3 sequences, 42% seen once. Sequencing used blood. These receptors were collected from a woman aged 18-29 years in good health. Each CDR3 is given with its conserved first and last residue. A D gene is named only where the DNA matches it firmly. Part of the rows lack a size; the others show once, few, many or a class for expanded clones.

TRBV2,NA,TRBJ2-7,NA,CASSESWREKYF,TGTGCCAGCAGTGAATCTTGGCGAGAGAAGTACTTC
TRBV7-8,once,TRBJ1-5,TRBD1,CASSSGQSLNWVGNQPQHF,TGTGCCAGCAGCTCGGGACAGAGTCTTAATTGGGTCGGCAATCAGCCCCAGCATTTT
TRBV12-3/TRBV12-4,few,TRBJ2-7,NA,CASSLRSGQRTYEQYF,TGTGCCAGCAGTTTACGGTCCGGACAGCGAACGTACGAGCAGTACTTC
TRBV27,NA,TRBJ1-6,NA,CASSPRGGGTANSPLHF,TGTGCCAGCAGTCCCCGGGGTGGGGGGACTGCCAATTCACCCCTCCACTTT
TRBV4-1,NA,TRBJ2-2,TRBD2,CASSQDDRRGGVNTGELFF,TGCGCCAGCAGCCAAGACGATCGGCGGGGGGGCGTCAACACCGGGGAGCTGTTTTTT
TRBV25-1,NA,TRBJ2-5,NA,CASRRRGQETQYF,TGTGCCAGCAGGCGAAGGGGCCAAGAGACCCAGTACTTC
TRBV10-3,NA,TRBJ1-5,TRBD1,CAISELDRGDQPQHF,TGTGCCATCAGCGAATTGGACAGGGGAGATCAGCCCCAGCATTTT
TRBV25-1,NA,TRBJ2-1,TRBD2,CASSEFFRGAGGYNEQFF,TGTGCCAGCAGTGAATTCTTTCGGGGAGCGGGAGGATACAATGAGCAGTTCTTC
TRBV20-1,once,TRBJ2-1,TRBD2,CSARLAEGRSSYNEQFF,TGCAGTGCTCGACTAGCGGAGGGCCGGAGCTCCTACAATGAGCAGTTCTTC
TRBV9,NA,TRBJ2-7,TRBD1,CASSPGTARHEQYF,TGTGCCAGCAGCCCCGGGACAGCGCGCCACGAGCAGTACTTC
TRBV12-3/TRBV12-4,NA,TRBJ2-3,NA,CASSFGGRAYTDTQYF,TGTGCCAGCAGTTTTGGGGGCCGAGCCTACACAGATACGCAGTATTTT
TRBV9,few,TRBJ1-5,NA,CASSPSGGAQPQHF,TGTGCCAGCAGCCCCTCGGGAGGGGCTCAGCCCCAGCATTTT
TRBV27,few,TRBJ2-7,TRBD1,CASSTGTGFYEQYF,TGTGCCAGCAGCACCGGGACAGGGTTTTACGAGCAGTACTTC
TRBV12-5,NA,TRBJ2-7,TRBD1,CASGGDSGTGGYEQYF,TGTGCTAGTGGTGGGGATTCCGGGACAGGGGGCTACGAGCAGTACTTC
TRBV28,NA,TRBJ2-3,NA,CASSLVGKLGTQYF,TGTGCCAGCAGTTTAGTTGGGAAATTAGGTACGCAGTATTTT
TRBV6-5,few,TRBJ1-5,TRBD1,CASSPDRANQPQHF,TGTGCCAGCAGTCCTGACAGGGCAAATCAGCCCCAGCATTTT
TRBV10-3,few,TRBJ1-5,NA,CAISDFNQPQHF,TGTGCCATCAGTGACTTCAATCAGCCCCAGCATTTT
TRBV27,NA,TRBJ2-7,NA,CASSSIPETVGYEQYF,TGTGCCAGCAGTTCGATCCCTGAAACTGTCGGATACGAGCAGTACTTC